A selection of T cell receptor beta chains follows, all from one sample in a study of blood T cell repertoires in COVID-19. The assay was immunoSEQ multiplex PCR, and TCRdb's table has in-frame clones only and misses some. Of under 200,000 clones listed, approximately 86% are singletons. Sample: PBMCs or T cells enriched from blood (not recorded which). These receptors were collected from a middle-aged woman in a cohort exposed to, infected with or recovered from COVID-19 (not recorded which). The CDR3 runs from the conserved cysteine through the conserved F or W. A D gene is named only where the DNA matches it firmly. Clone sizes are given selectively: once, few, many, or a class where the clone is expanded.

CDR3 length: 17; clone size: -; D gene: TRBD1; J gene: TRBJ1-1; V gene: TRBV5-1; CDR3 protein: CASSLAEGAQGYTEAFF; CDR3 DNA: TGCGCCAGCAGCTTGGCCGAGGGGGCGCAGGGGTACACTGAAGCTTTCTTT
CDR3 length: 13; clone size: -; D gene: -; J gene: TRBJ2-7; V gene: TRBV5-1; CDR3 protein: CASSELGGYEQYF; CDR3 DNA: TGCGCCAGCAGCGAGCTAGGGGGTTACGAGCAGTACTTC
CDR3 length: 16; clone size: -; D gene: TRBD2; J gene: TRBJ2-1; V gene: TRBV3-1/TRBV3-2; CDR3 protein: CASSQIAGVSYNEQFF; CDR3 DNA: TGTGCCAGCAGCCAGATAGCGGGGGTTTCCTACAATGAGCAGTTCTTC
CDR3 length: 13; clone size: -; D gene: TRBD1; J gene: TRBJ1-1; V gene: TRBV6-4; CDR3 protein: CASSETGVTEAFF; CDR3 DNA: TGTGCCAGCAGTGAGACAGGGGTTACTGAAGCTTTCTTT
CDR3 length: 14; clone size: -; D gene: -; J gene: TRBJ2-7; V gene: TRBV19; CDR3 protein: CASSMSGQTYEQYF; CDR3 DNA: TGTGCCAGTAGTATGTCTGGGCAGACCTACGAGCAGTACTTC
CDR3 length: 15; clone size: -; D gene: TRBD1; J gene: TRBJ1-5; V gene: TRBV5-1; CDR3 protein: CASSPDRGLGQPQHF; CDR3 DNA: TGCGCCAGCAGCCCGGACAGGGGGCTGGGGCAGCCCCAGCATTTT
CDR3 length: 12; clone size: -; D gene: -; J gene: TRBJ2-5; V gene: TRBV29-1; CDR3 protein: CSVYRSWGTQYF; CDR3 DNA: TGCAGCGTTTACAGGAGCTGGGGGACCCAGTACTTC
CDR3 length: 16; clone size: few; D gene: TRBD1; J gene: TRBJ1-5; V gene: TRBV19; CDR3 protein: CASSRSGQGGSQPQHF; CDR3 DNA: TGTGCCAGTAGTCGTTCCGGACAGGGAGGGAGTCAGCCCCAGCATTTT
CDR3 length: 15; clone size: -; D gene: TRBD1; J gene: TRBJ2-7; V gene: TRBV4-2; CDR3 protein: CASSQDTGGPYEQYF; CDR3 DNA: TGTGCCAGCAGCCAAGACACAGGGGGTCCCTACGAGCAGTACTTC
CDR3 length: 17; clone size: -; D gene: TRBD1; J gene: TRBJ2-2; V gene: TRBV6-4; CDR3 protein: CASSPGQGAPNTGELFF; CDR3 DNA: TGTGCCAGCAGTCCGGGACAGGGGGCGCCGAACACCGGGGAGCTGTTTTTT
CDR3 length: 15; clone size: -; D gene: TRBD2; J gene: TRBJ2-3; V gene: TRBV7-2; CDR3 protein: CASSLPRGGADTQYF; CDR3 DNA: TGTGCCAGCAGCTTACCGCGGGGGGGCGCAGATACGCAGTATTTT
CDR3 length: 14; clone size: -; D gene: TRBD1; J gene: TRBJ2-7; V gene: TRBV19; CDR3 protein: CASSPGQGDYEQYF; CDR3 DNA: TGTGCCAGTAGTCCAGGACAGGGGGACTACGAGCAGTACTTC
CDR3 length: 14; clone size: -; D gene: -; J gene: TRBJ2-3; V gene: TRBV2; CDR3 protein: CASSPGLSTDTQYF; CDR3 DNA: TGTGCCAGCAGTCCCGGACTCAGCACAGATACGCAGTATTTT
CDR3 length: 16; clone size: -; D gene: TRBD1; J gene: TRBJ1-5; V gene: TRBV15; CDR3 protein: CATSRGGQGVGQPQHF; CDR3 DNA: TGTGCCACCAGCAGGGGAGGACAGGGGGTTGGTCAGCCCCAGCATTTT
CDR3 length: 17; clone size: -; D gene: TRBD1; J gene: TRBJ1-4; V gene: TRBV19; CDR3 protein: CASSTGQGGGANEKLFF; CDR3 DNA: TGTGCCAGTAGCACCGGACAGGGAGGCGGTGCTAATGAAAAACTGTTTTTT
CDR3 length: 14; clone size: -; D gene: -; J gene: TRBJ2-1; V gene: TRBV19; CDR3 protein: CASRLVSSYNEQFF; CDR3 DNA: TGTGCCAGTCGACTGGTTAGCTCCTACAATGAGCAGTTCTTC
CDR3 length: 10; clone size: -; D gene: -; J gene: TRBJ1-2; V gene: TRBV21-1; CDR3 protein: CASGRQGYTF; CDR3 DNA: TGTGCCAGCGGGCGTCAGGGCTACACCTTC
CDR3 length: 14; clone size: -; D gene: -; J gene: TRBJ1-6; V gene: TRBV13; CDR3 protein: CASSLVRGNSPLHF; CDR3 DNA: TGTGCCAGCAGCTTAGTCAGGGGAAATTCACCCCTCCACTTT
CDR3 length: 14; clone size: -; D gene: TRBD2; J gene: TRBJ2-2; V gene: TRBV6-5; CDR3 protein: CASGLAGNTGELFF; CDR3 DNA: TGTGCCTCGGGACTAGCGGGAAACACCGGGGAGCTGTTTTTT
CDR3 length: 16; clone size: -; D gene: TRBD2; J gene: TRBJ2-3; V gene: TRBV5-1; CDR3 protein: CASSLEAGEPTDTQYF; CDR3 DNA: TGCGCCAGCAGCTTGGAGGCGGGGGAGCCCACAGATACGCAGTATTTT
CDR3 length: 13; clone size: -; D gene: -; J gene: TRBJ2-2; V gene: TRBV6-5; CDR3 protein: CASSYRGSGELFF; CDR3 DNA: TGTGCCAGCAGTTACCGGGGGTCCGGGGAGCTGTTTTTT
CDR3 length: 15; clone size: -; D gene: -; J gene: TRBJ2-3; V gene: TRBV4-1; CDR3 protein: CASRLSGLSTDTQYF; CDR3 DNA: TGCGCCAGCAGACTAAGCGGGCTTTCCACAGATACGCAGTATTTT
CDR3 length: 14; clone size: -; D gene: TRBD2; J gene: TRBJ2-1; V gene: TRBV6-2/TRBV6-3; CDR3 protein: CASTPGLAGSGEFF; CDR3 DNA: TGTGCCAGCACCCCTGGGCTAGCGGGATCTGGGGAGTTCTTC